This T cell receptor beta chain was obtained from a study of blood T cell repertoires in COVID-19. Sequencing was performed with immunoSEQ multiplex PCR; in TCRdb, only in-frame clones are kept and a portion is missing. The top ten clones hold just under 9.5% of a sample with about 310,000 clones, 89% of them seen once. The ends were cut back, 6 bases at V and 3 bases at J, with 14 bases in the middle. There are 15 residues in the CDR3. The germline gives CDR1 MNHEY, CDR2 SMNVEV (reference sequence). The sample holds one count of this clone. Which cohort a participant joined came from the clinical history participants gave. Cohort 3 recovery required two negative PCRs, clearance, or symptom resolution.

The rearrangement joins TRBV27 to TRBJ1-4, with no clear D. Input material: PBMCs or T cells enriched from blood (not recorded which). This clonotype was sampled from a woman aged 25 to 39 who had recovered from COVID-19. The CDR3 loop reads CASRISWAPNEKLFF. The CDR3, as DNA: TGTGCCAGCAGAATTTCGTGGGCACCTAATGAAAAACTGTTTTTT.